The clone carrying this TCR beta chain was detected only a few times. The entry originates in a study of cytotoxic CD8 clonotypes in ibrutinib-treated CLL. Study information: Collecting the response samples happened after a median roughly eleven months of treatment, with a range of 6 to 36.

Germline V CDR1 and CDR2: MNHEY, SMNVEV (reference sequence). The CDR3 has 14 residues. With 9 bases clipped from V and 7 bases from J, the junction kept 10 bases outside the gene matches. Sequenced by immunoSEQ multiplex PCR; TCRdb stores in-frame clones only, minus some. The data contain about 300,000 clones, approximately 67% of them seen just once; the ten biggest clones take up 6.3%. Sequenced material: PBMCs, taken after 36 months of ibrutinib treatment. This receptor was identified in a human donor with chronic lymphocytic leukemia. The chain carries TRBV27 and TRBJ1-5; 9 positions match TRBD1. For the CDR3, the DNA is TGTGCCAGTTCGGGACAGGGATTTTCCCAGCCCCAGCATTTT. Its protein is CASSGQGFSQPQHF.